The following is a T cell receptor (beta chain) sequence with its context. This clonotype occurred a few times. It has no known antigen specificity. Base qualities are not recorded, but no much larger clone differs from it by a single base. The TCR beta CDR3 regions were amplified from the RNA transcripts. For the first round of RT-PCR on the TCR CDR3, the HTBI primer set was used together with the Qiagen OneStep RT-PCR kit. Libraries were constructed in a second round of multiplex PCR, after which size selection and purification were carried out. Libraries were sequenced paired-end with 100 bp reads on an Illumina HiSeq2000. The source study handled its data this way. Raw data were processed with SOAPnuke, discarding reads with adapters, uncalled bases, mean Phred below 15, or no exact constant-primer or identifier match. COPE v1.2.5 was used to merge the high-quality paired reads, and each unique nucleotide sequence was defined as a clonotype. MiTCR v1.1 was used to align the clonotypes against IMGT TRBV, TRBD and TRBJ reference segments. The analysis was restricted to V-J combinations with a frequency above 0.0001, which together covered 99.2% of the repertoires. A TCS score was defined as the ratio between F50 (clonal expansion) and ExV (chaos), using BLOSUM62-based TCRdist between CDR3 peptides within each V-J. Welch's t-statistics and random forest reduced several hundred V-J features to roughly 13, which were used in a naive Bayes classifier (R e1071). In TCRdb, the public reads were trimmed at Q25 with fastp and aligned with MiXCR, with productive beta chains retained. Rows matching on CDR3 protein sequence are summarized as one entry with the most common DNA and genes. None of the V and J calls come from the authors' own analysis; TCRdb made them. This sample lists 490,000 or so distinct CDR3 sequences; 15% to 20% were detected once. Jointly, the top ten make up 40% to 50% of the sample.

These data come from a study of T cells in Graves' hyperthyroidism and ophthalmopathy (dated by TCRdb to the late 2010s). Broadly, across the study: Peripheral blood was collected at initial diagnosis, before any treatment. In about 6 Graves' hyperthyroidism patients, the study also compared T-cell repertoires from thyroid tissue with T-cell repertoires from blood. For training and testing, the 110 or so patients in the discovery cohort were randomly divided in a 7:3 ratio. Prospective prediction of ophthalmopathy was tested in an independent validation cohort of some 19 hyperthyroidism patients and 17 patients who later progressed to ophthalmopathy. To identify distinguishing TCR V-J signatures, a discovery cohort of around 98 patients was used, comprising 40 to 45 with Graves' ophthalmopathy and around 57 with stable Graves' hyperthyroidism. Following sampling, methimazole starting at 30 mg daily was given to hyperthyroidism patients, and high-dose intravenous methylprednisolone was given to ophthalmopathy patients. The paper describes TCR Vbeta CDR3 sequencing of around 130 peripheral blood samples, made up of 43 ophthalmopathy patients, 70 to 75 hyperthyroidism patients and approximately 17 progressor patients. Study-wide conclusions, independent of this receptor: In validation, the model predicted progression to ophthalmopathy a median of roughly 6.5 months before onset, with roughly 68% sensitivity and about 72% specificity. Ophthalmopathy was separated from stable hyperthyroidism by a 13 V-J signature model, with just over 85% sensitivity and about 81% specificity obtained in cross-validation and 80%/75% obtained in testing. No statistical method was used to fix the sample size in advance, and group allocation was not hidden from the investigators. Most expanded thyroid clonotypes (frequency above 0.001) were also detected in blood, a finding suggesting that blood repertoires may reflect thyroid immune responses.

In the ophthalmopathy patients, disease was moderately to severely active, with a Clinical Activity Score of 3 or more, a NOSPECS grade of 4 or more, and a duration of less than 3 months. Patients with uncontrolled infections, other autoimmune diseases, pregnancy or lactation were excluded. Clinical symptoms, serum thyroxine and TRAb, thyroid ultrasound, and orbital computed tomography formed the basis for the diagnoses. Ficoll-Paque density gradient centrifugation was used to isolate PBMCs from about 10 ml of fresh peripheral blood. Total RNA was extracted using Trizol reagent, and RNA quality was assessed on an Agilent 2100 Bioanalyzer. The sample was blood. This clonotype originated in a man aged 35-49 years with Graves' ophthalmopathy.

The CDR3 loop reads CATSASGSLNEQFF. At the DNA level, the sequence is TGTGCCACCAGTGCTAGCGGGAGTCTCAATGAGCAGTTCTTC. Recombination linked TRBV24-1 to TRBJ2-1; 10 bases in between match TRBD2. V loses 5 bases at its end and J loses 6 bases; junction bases beyond the gene matches: 3. From its cysteine to its phenylalanine, the CDR3 spans 14 amino acids. CDR3 DNA is the only sequence kept; it has 42 bases, read in frame from the first base. CDR1 is given as KGHDR and CDR2 as SFDVKD, both from the germline V gene.